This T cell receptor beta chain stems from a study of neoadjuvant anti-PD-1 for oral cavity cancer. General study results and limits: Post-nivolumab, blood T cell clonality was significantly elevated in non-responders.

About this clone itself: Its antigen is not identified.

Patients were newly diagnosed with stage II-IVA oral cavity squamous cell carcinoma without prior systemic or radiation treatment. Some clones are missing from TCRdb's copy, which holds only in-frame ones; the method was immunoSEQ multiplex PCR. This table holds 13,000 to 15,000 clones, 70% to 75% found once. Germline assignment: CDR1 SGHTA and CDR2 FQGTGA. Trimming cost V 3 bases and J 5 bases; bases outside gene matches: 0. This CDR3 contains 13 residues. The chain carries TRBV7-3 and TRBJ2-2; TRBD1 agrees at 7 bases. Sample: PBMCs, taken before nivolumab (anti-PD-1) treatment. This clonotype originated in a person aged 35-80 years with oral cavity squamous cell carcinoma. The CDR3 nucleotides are TGTGCCAGCAGCTTCAGGGGGACCGGGGAGCTGTTTTTT. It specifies CASSFRGTGELFF.